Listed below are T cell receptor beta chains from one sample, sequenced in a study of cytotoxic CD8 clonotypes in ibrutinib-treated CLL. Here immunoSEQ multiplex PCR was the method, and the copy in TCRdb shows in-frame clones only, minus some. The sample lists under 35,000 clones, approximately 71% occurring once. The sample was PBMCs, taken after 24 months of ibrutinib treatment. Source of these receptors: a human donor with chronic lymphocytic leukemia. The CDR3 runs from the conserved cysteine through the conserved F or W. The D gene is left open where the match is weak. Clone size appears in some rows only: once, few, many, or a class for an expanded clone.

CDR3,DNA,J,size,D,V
CATSRGPGGADTEAFF,TGTGCCACCAGCAGAGGCCCAGGGGGCGCGGACACTGAAGCTTTCTTT,TRBJ1-1,NA,TRBD1,TRBV15
CASSLFQGHDEQYF,TGTGCCAGCAGCTTGTTTCAGGGGCACGACGAGCAGTACTTC,TRBJ2-7,NA,NA,TRBV7-2
CAWSDPPGHEQYF,TGTGCCTGGAGTGACCCCCCGGGCCACGAGCAGTACTTC,TRBJ2-7,NA,NA,TRBV30
CASMTGIGPYEQYF,TGTGCCAGCATGACAGGGATCGGCCCTTACGAGCAGTACTTC,TRBJ2-7,NA,TRBD1,TRBV27
CASSFPRAAWGYTF,TGTGCCAGCAGTTTCCCCAGGGCCGCCTGGGGCTACACCTTC,TRBJ1-2,many,NA,TRBV28
CASSESKWRASGNTIYF,TGTGCCAGCAGTGAATCAAAGTGGAGGGCTTCGGGAAACACCATATATTTT,TRBJ1-3,NA,NA,TRBV2
CASSRTGRTDGYTF,TGCGCCAGCAGCCGAACCGGACGGACGGATGGCTACACCTTC,TRBJ1-2,once,NA,TRBV5-1
CASSEQQMEQFF,TGTGCCAGCAGTGAACAGCAGATGGAGCAGTTCTTC,TRBJ2-1,NA,NA,TRBV2
CASSSLAGGQYF,TGTGCCAGCAGCTCTCTAGCGGGTGGGCAGTATTTT,TRBJ2-3,NA,TRBD2,TRBV7-3
CASSNTGTAYEQYF,TGCGCCAGCAGCAACACCGGGACAGCCTACGAGCAGTACTTC,TRBJ2-7,NA,TRBD1,TRBV5-1
CASSRGAGSGYEQYF,TGCGCCAGCAGCCGGGGGGCAGGGAGCGGGTACGAGCAGTACTTC,TRBJ2-7,once,NA,TRBV4-1
CASSDSNRGNGYTF,TGTGCCAGCAGTGACTCTAACAGGGGAAATGGCTACACCTTC,TRBJ1-2,NA,TRBD1,TRBV6-4
CASSRSGTGGNRETQYF,TGCGCCAGCAGCCGGTCCGGGACAGGGGGGAATAGGGAGACCCAGTACTTC,TRBJ2-5,once,TRBD1,TRBV4-1
CASSFSGPHQPQHF,TGTGCCAGCAGTTTTTCAGGGCCCCATCAGCCCCAGCATTTT,TRBJ1-5,NA,NA,TRBV27
CASSAALGLYGYTF,TGTGCCAGCAGCGCCGCCCTGGGACTCTATGGCTACACCTTC,TRBJ1-2,few,NA,TRBV9
CASRRQGLEQFF,TGTGCCAGCAGAAGACAGGGGCTCGAGCAGTTCTTC,TRBJ2-1,NA,TRBD1,TRBV7-9
CASSLGITNEQFF,TGCGCCAGCAGCTTAGGTATAACTAATGAGCAGTTCTTC,TRBJ2-1,NA,NA,TRBV5-1
CASSRRGAQYF,TGTGCCAGCAGCAGACGGGGGGCCCAGTACTTC,TRBJ2-5,NA,TRBD2,TRBV11-2
CASSVPWEGASSGNTIYF,TGTGCCAGCAGTGTCCCATGGGAGGGGGCCAGCTCTGGAAACACCATATATTTT,TRBJ1-3,NA,TRBD1,TRBV2
CAWSYGGARQPQHF,TGTGCCTGGAGTTATGGGGGGGCTCGGCAGCCCCAGCATTTT,TRBJ1-5,NA,NA,TRBV30
CASSGGVSNEKLFF,TGTGCCAGCAGTGGAGGGGTGTCGAATGAAAAACTGTTTTTT,TRBJ1-4,NA,NA,TRBV25-1
CASSLEGPNYGYTF,TGCGCCAGCAGCTTGGAAGGTCCTAACTATGGCTACACCTTC,TRBJ1-2,NA,NA,TRBV5-1
CASISGTGGAGDYGYTF,TGTGCCAGCATCTCGGGGACAGGGGGCGCGGGGGACTATGGCTACACCTTC,TRBJ1-2,NA,NA,TRBV21-1
CASSPMGQAGAEAFF,TGTGCCAGCAGTCCCATGGGACAGGCCGGAGCTGAAGCTTTCTTT,TRBJ1-1,NA,TRBD1,TRBV6-6
CASSPRGKETQYF,TGTGCCAGCAGTCCAAGGGGGAAAGAGACCCAGTACTTC,TRBJ2-5,NA,NA,TRBV25-1
CASSPDSYSYEQYF,TGTGCCAGCAGCCCCGACAGCTACTCCTACGAGCAGTACTTC,TRBJ2-7,few,NA,TRBV5-4
CASSGGEFNEKLFF,TGTGCCAGCAGTGGGGGGGAGTTTAATGAAAAACTGTTTTTT,TRBJ1-4,NA,NA,TRBV2
CASGVPSGGAETQYF,TGTGCCAGCGGGGTGCCCAGCGGGGGAGCAGAGACCCAGTACTTC,TRBJ2-5,NA,TRBD2,TRBV2
CASSYRGGGGPQHF,TGTGCCAGCAGTTACAGGGGGGGTGGCGGGCCCCAGCATTTT,TRBJ1-5,NA,NA,TRBV6-5
CASSWTQGLGNQPQHF,TGTGCCAGCAGCTGGACCCAGGGGTTGGGCAATCAGCCCCAGCATTTT,TRBJ1-5,NA,NA,TRBV5-8
CASMKGASNTGELFF,TGTGCCAGTATGAAGGGGGCCTCGAACACCGGGGAGCTGTTTTTT,TRBJ2-2,NA,TRBD1,TRBV19
CASTENGGFYEQYF,TGTGCCAGTACCGAAAACGGGGGGTTCTACGAGCAGTACTTC,TRBJ2-7,NA,TRBD2,TRBV19
CAITPPRDSPLHF,TGTGCCATCACCCCGCCGAGGGATTCACCCCTCCACTTT,TRBJ1-6,NA,NA,TRBV11-3
CASSKWVQNTEAFF,TGTGCCAGCAGCAAGTGGGTACAGAACACTGAAGCTTTCTTT,TRBJ1-1,NA,NA,TRBV9
CASSQSGTGREKLFF,TGTGCCAGCAGTCAATCCGGGACAGGGCGTGAAAAACTGTTTTTT,TRBJ1-4,NA,TRBD1,TRBV6-5
CACTPGRETQYF,TGTGCCTGTACTCCGGGAAGGGAGACCCAGTACTTC,TRBJ2-5,NA,NA,TRBV30
CSAEGNTDTQYF,TGCAGCGCCGAAGGGAACACAGATACGCAGTATTTT,TRBJ2-3,NA,NA,TRBV29-1
CSAKQPTMQYF,TGCAGTGCTAAGCAACCTACGATGCAGTACTTC,TRBJ2-7,few,NA,TRBV20-1
CSVGGGRGTDTQYF,TGCAGCGTCGGTGGGGGGAGAGGCACAGATACGCAGTATTTT,TRBJ2-3,NA,NA,TRBV29-1
CASSEQRAKNIQYF,TGTGCCAGCAGCGAACAAAGAGCCAAAAACATTCAGTACTTC,TRBJ2-4,once,NA,TRBV11-2
CASRLTGGSYGYTF,TGTGCCAGCAGGCTGACAGGCGGCAGCTATGGCTACACCTTC,TRBJ1-2,NA,NA,TRBV28
CASSLRGGGDSGNTIYF,TGCGCCAGCAGCTTGCGAGGCGGCGGGGACTCTGGAAACACCATATATTTT,TRBJ1-3,NA,NA,TRBV5-1
CASNIQGALGNTIYF,TGTGCCAGTAATATTCAGGGGGCCCTTGGAAACACCATATATTTT,TRBJ1-3,NA,TRBD1,TRBV19
CASSISGGSADTQYF,TGTGCCAGCAGTATTAGCGGGGGGAGCGCAGATACGCAGTATTTT,TRBJ2-3,NA,TRBD2,TRBV5-4